The rows below give T cell receptor beta chains drawn from one sample of a study of blood T cell repertoires in COVID-19. Using immunoSEQ multiplex PCR, the repertoire was profiled, and TCRdb retains in-frame clones only, with some absent. The sample includes 200,000 to 300,000 clones, about 81% of them seen just once. The sequencing input was peripheral blood. The receptors were gathered from a woman aged 55-70 years with active or convalescent COVID-19. Both conserved end residues are part of each CDR3. The D gene is left open where the match is weak. Not every row has a clone size; where given, it reads once, few, many or a size class.

V: TRBV7-6; D: TRBD1; size: once; J: TRBJ1-2; DNA: TGTGCCAGCAGCTTAGCCGAAGGGAGGACAGGGGATCGCGGCTACACCTTC; CDR3: CASSLAEGRTGDRGYTF
V: TRBV28; D: -; size: -; J: TRBJ1-1; DNA: TGTGCCAGCAGACCTCCAGGGGTTGCCACTGAAGCTTTCTTT; CDR3: CASRPPGVATEAFF
V: TRBV23-1; D: -; size: -; J: TRBJ2-7; DNA: TGCGCCAGCAGTCCGCCAGGTACCCCTAACTTC; CDR3: CASSPPGTPNF
V: TRBV11-3; D: -; size: once; J: TRBJ1-2; DNA: TGTGCCAGCAGCTTGGGGCACCTTGGCGATGGCTACACCTTC; CDR3: CASSLGHLGDGYTF
V: TRBV30; D: -; size: -; J: TRBJ1-5; DNA: TGTGCCTGGAGTGTAGGGCGGGTAACTCAGCCCCAGCATTTT; CDR3: CAWSVGRVTQPQHF
V: TRBV12-5; D: -; size: -; J: TRBJ2-2; DNA: TGTGCTAGTGGTTTGAGATCCACTAGAAAGGACTGGGCCGGGGAGCTGTTTTTT; CDR3: CASGLRSTRKDWAGELFF
V: TRBV7-8; D: -; size: once; J: TRBJ2-2; DNA: TGTGCCAGCAGCTTATATCTATCCAATACAGGGTCGAACACCGGGGAGCTGTTTTTT; CDR3: CASSLYLSNTGSNTGELFF
V: TRBV12-5; D: -; size: -; J: TRBJ1-1; DNA: TGTGCTAGCCACAGGGACCCCATGAACACTGAAGCTTTCTTT; CDR3: CASHRDPMNTEAFF
V: TRBV3-1/TRBV3-2; D: TRBD1; size: -; J: TRBJ1-1; DNA: TGTGCCAGCAGCCCCCAGACAGGGATAGCTTTCTTT; CDR3: CASSPQTGIAFF
V: TRBV12-3/TRBV12-4; D: -; size: -; J: TRBJ1-5; DNA: TGTGCCAGCACCCTGAGCAATCAGCCCCAGCATTTT; CDR3: CASTLSNQPQHF
V: TRBV5-1; D: -; size: -; J: TRBJ1-3; DNA: TGCGCCAGCAGCCGGAGACAGGCTTCCCCCATATATTTT; CDR3: CASSRRQASPIYF
V: TRBV4-2; D: TRBD1; size: -; J: TRBJ1-4; DNA: TGTGCCAGCAGCCAAGAGGGACAGGGTTCCGGGAATGAAAAACTGTTTTTT; CDR3: CASSQEGQGSGNEKLFF
V: TRBV18; D: -; size: -; J: TRBJ1-3; DNA: TGTGCCAGCTCACCATCCGACAGGTCATCTGGAAACACCATATATTTT; CDR3: CASSPSDRSSGNTIYF
V: TRBV5-1; D: -; size: -; J: TRBJ2-5; DNA: TGCGCCAGCAGCTTGGAAACCGGGGAGACCCAGTACTTC; CDR3: CASSLETGETQYF
V: TRBV5-5; D: -; size: -; J: TRBJ2-5; DNA: TGTGCCAGCAGCTTGTTGCGCGGGCAAGAGACCCAGTACTTC; CDR3: CASSLLRGQETQYF
V: TRBV5-8; D: -; size: medium-sized; J: TRBJ1-5; DNA: TGTGCCAGCAGCTTCGACAGGTCCAATCAGCCCCAGCATTTT; CDR3: CASSFDRSNQPQHF
V: TRBV30; D: -; size: -; J: TRBJ1-1; DNA: TGTGCCTGGGATTTGGGCCAGGCCGGGAACACTGAAGCTTTCTTT; CDR3: CAWDLGQAGNTEAFF
V: TRBV7-8; D: TRBD1; size: -; J: TRBJ1-3; DNA: TGTGCCAGCAGCTTACTTCGGACAGGGGCGAGCGGAAACACCATATATTTT; CDR3: CASSLLRTGASGNTIYF
V: TRBV7-2; D: -; size: -; J: TRBJ2-7; DNA: -; CDR3: CASSLNSGQGFEQYF
V: TRBV10-2; D: TRBD2; size: -; J: TRBJ2-3; DNA: TGCGCCAGCAGTGAATCGGCGGGGGGCCGTACGCAGTATTTT; CDR3: CASSESAGGRTQYF
V: TRBV29-1; D: TRBD1; size: -; J: TRBJ2-7; DNA: TGCAGCGGCCGGGACAGCTACGAGCAGTACTTC; CDR3: CSGRDSYEQYF
V: TRBV5-6; D: TRBD1; size: -; J: TRBJ2-7; DNA: TGTGCCAGCAGCGGGGGACAGGGGACCTACGAGCAGTACTTC; CDR3: CASSGGQGTYEQYF
V: TRBV10-3; D: -; size: -; J: TRBJ2-7; DNA: TGTGCCATCATGGCAGGTAACTCCTACGAGCAGTACTTC; CDR3: CAIMAGNSYEQYF
V: TRBV6-6; D: TRBD1; size: -; J: TRBJ2-1; DNA: TGTGCCAGCAGTCCCTTAGGTAGGGGACAGGGGAAGGGGGGCTCCTACAATGAGCAGTTCTTC; CDR3: CASSPLGRGQGKGGSYNEQFF
V: TRBV6-6; D: TRBD2; size: -; J: TRBJ2-3; DNA: TGTGCCAGCAGTCCCGGCGGGGGGGCTACAGATACGCAGTATTTT; CDR3: CASSPGGGATDTQYF
V: TRBV6-5; D: -; size: -; J: TRBJ1-1; DNA: TGTGCCAGCAGTTACCGTCCGGACAGAGACACTGAAGCTTTCTTT; CDR3: CASSYRPDRDTEAFF
V: TRBV6-6; D: -; size: -; J: TRBJ2-1; DNA: TGTGCCAGCAGCCCCCAACTCAATGAGCAGTTCTTC; CDR3: CASSPQLNEQFF
V: TRBV11-2; D: -; size: -; J: TRBJ1-4; DNA: TGTGCCAGCAGCCGCGTCAGGGGCGCGAATGAAAAACTGTTTTTT; CDR3: CASSRVRGANEKLFF
V: TRBV18; D: -; size: -; J: TRBJ2-3; DNA: TGTGCCAGCTCACCACCGGACAGAGTCAGGCAGTATTTT; CDR3: CASSPPDRVRQYF
V: TRBV2; D: TRBD1; size: -; J: TRBJ1-1; DNA: TGTGCCAGCAGACTCGACAGGGACACTGAAGCTTTCTTT; CDR3: CASRLDRDTEAFF
V: TRBV3-1/TRBV3-2; D: -; size: -; J: TRBJ1-1; DNA: TGTGCCAGCCAAAAAGGGGATACGGCTCTTGAGGCTTTCTTT; CDR3: CASQKGDTALEAFF
V: TRBV10-3; D: -; size: -; J: TRBJ1-5; DNA: TGTGCCATCAGTGACATCGGGCAGCCCCAGCATTTT; CDR3: CAISDIGQPQHF
V: TRBV5-1; D: -; size: -; J: TRBJ2-5; DNA: TGCGCCAGCAGCGGGGGGTTAGAGACCCAGTACTTC; CDR3: CASSGGLETQYF
V: TRBV7-2; D: -; size: -; J: TRBJ1-6; DNA: TGTGCCAGCAGCTCACAGGGTGCAAATTCACCCCTCCACTTT; CDR3: CASSSQGANSPLHF
V: TRBV5-1; D: -; size: -; J: TRBJ2-3; DNA: TGCGCCAGCAGCACGGGGTTCACGCCTGGGAGGAATACGCAGTATTTT; CDR3: CASSTGFTPGRNTQYF
V: TRBV6-1; D: TRBD1; size: -; J: TRBJ1-4; DNA: TGTGCCAGCAGTGAAGGGGGACAGCCTAATGAAAAACTGTTTTTT; CDR3: CASSEGGQPNEKLFF
V: TRBV11-3; D: TRBD2; size: -; J: TRBJ2-1; DNA: TGTGCCAGCAGCCCAAAAGCGGGGGGATACAATGAGCAGTTCTTC; CDR3: CASSPKAGGYNEQFF
V: TRBV7-7; D: -; size: -; J: TRBJ1-5; DNA: TGTGCTAGCAGCTTCCGGGGGTACGGCTCGGATAGCAATCAGCCCCAGCATTTT; CDR3: CASSFRGYGSDSNQPQHF
V: TRBV18; D: TRBD2; size: -; J: TRBJ2-7; DNA: TGTGCCAGCTCACAGCGGGGGGGCAACGAGCAGTACTTC; CDR3: CASSQRGGNEQYF
V: TRBV3-1/TRBV3-2; D: TRBD1; size: -; J: TRBJ1-6; DNA: TGTGCCAGCAGCCAAGCTAGGGGGCTCGGTTCACCCCTCCACTTT; CDR3: CASSQARGLGSPLHF
V: TRBV6-4; D: -; size: many; J: TRBJ2-5; DNA: TGTGCCAGCAGCCTCGCGGGGAGCGGCCAAGAGACCCAGTACTTC; CDR3: CASSLAGSGQETQYF
V: TRBV18; D: -; size: -; J: TRBJ2-7; DNA: TGTGCCAGCTTAAACCAACAGGGCGACGAGCAGTACTTC; CDR3: CASLNQQGDEQYF
V: TRBV29-1; D: TRBD1; size: few; J: TRBJ1-2; DNA: TGCAGCGTCGGAGTACAGGGGGCGGATGGCTACACCTTC; CDR3: CSVGVQGADGYTF
V: TRBV6-2/TRBV6-3; D: TRBD2; size: -; J: TRBJ2-5; DNA: TGTGCCAGCAGTTTGGGACTAGCGGGGGGGTCGGAGACCCAGTACTTC; CDR3: CASSLGLAGGSETQYF
V: TRBV6-5; D: TRBD1; size: -; J: TRBJ1-1; DNA: TGTGCCAGCAGTTCCCGGACAGGGGGCGCGATGACTGAAGCTTTCTTT; CDR3: CASSSRTGGAMTEAFF
V: TRBV11-3; D: -; size: -; J: TRBJ2-1; DNA: TGTGCCAGCAGCTTAGGGTTCCCTTCGCGAGGGCTCAATGAGCAGTTCTTC; CDR3: CASSLGFPSRGLNEQFF
V: TRBV5-1; D: -; size: -; J: TRBJ1-1; DNA: TGCGCCAGCAGCCCCGCCAGGGGAGGGACCCCAGGAAACACTGAAGCTTTCTTT; CDR3: CASSPARGGTPGNTEAFF
V: TRBV9; D: TRBD1; size: -; J: TRBJ1-4; DNA: TGTGCCAGCAGCGTAGGGGACAGGGGGTTTGAAAAACTGTTTTTT; CDR3: CASSVGDRGFEKLFF
V: TRBV9; D: -; size: -; J: TRBJ1-6; DNA: TGTGCCAGCAGCCCCCGGTCGACCCGGACTTTTTCACCCCTCCACTTT; CDR3: CASSPRSTRTFSPLHF
V: TRBV29-1; D: -; size: -; J: TRBJ2-7; DNA: TGCAGCGTTGTTCGGGGGAACCCCTACGAGCAGTACTTC; CDR3: CSVVRGNPYEQYF
V: TRBV7-8; D: TRBD1; size: -; J: TRBJ1-2; DNA: TGTGCCAGCAGCTTAGGGACAGGGCCCCCTTATTCCTTC; CDR3: CASSLGTGPPYSF
V: TRBV10-1; D: -; size: few; J: TRBJ2-7; DNA: TGCGCCAGCAGTGGTACCCAAGGACTGCTGTTACCCCACGAGCAGTACTTC; CDR3: CASSGTQGLLLPHEQYF
V: TRBV19; D: TRBD2; size: -; J: TRBJ2-1; DNA: TGTGCCAGTAGTATGGGGACTAGCAGGGAACGAAATGAGCAGTTCTTC; CDR3: CASSMGTSRERNEQFF
V: TRBV5-4; D: TRBD1; size: few; J: TRBJ1-2; DNA: TGTGCCAGCAGCTTGGCCAGGGGGTCCCGCTACACCTTC; CDR3: CASSLARGSRYTF
V: TRBV7-9; D: -; size: -; J: TRBJ2-1; DNA: TGTGCCAGCAGCTCATATCCGGCTAGCCTTTTGGACGAGCAGTTCTTC; CDR3: CASSSYPASLLDEQFF
V: TRBV19; D: TRBD1; size: -; J: TRBJ1-2; DNA: TGTGCCACCCAAACAGCGGGACAGGGGGACTATGGCTACACCTTC; CDR3: CATQTAGQGDYGYTF
V: TRBV18; D: -; size: -; J: TRBJ1-1; DNA: TGTGCCAGCTCACGAAACAGGGAGAACACTGAAGCTTTCTTT; CDR3: CASSRNRENTEAFF
V: TRBV2; D: -; size: -; J: TRBJ1-1; DNA: TGTGCCAGCATGGCCTCCGGGACATTGAACACTGAAGCTTTCTTT; CDR3: CASMASGTLNTEAFF